Listed below are T cell receptor beta chains from one sample, sequenced in a study of response to subunit inactivated influenza vaccine. TCRdb reprocessed the RT-PCR reads with MiXCR, giving one entry per CDR3 protein. Of approximately 700,000 distinct CDR3 sequences in the sample, approximately 15% are singletons; the top ten hold roughly 6.4%. The source was PBMCs from blood, collected approximately 15 days before vaccination. The receptor source for this set is a man between 50 and 59 years old who received an inactivated influenza vaccine. Each CDR3 is given with its conserved first and last residue. The order of the fields is clone size, D gene, J gene, V gene, CDR3 protein, CDR3 DNA. The D gene is left open where the match is weak. The size of a clone is reported for some rows only, either as once, few or many, or as a class for expanded clones.

many TRBD2 TRBJ2-3 TRBV24-1 CATGGRGLADTDTQYF TGTGCCACCGGAGGGAGAGGACTAGCGGACACAGATACGCAGTATTTT
- TRBD2 TRBJ2-5 TRBV7-2 CASSLAPGSGGGKTQYF TGTGCCAGCAGCTTAGCTCCTGGTAGCGGGGGAGGAAAGACCCAGTACTTC
- TRBD1 TRBJ2-3 TRBV7-6 CASSINGQGANTQYF TGTGCCAGCAGCATCAATGGACAGGGGGCCAATACGCAGTATTTT
many - TRBJ2-7 TRBV29-1 CSVGVSSYEQYF TGCAGCGTTGGAGTTTCCTCCTACGAGCAGTACTTC
many TRBD1 TRBJ2-7 TRBV18 CASSLRQGAYEQYF TGTGCCAGCTCACTAAGACAGGGGGCCTACGAGCAGTACTTC
- TRBD1 TRBJ2-4 TRBV24-1 CATSDPRTGSIQYF TGTGCCACCAGTGACCCCCGGACAGGGTCCATTCAGTACTTC
- TRBD1 TRBJ2-7 TRBV29-1 CSARTGGTYEQYF TGCAGCGCCAGGACAGGGGGTACCTACGAGCAGTACTTC
few - TRBJ2-3 TRBV30 CAWRKGSVTDTQYF TGTGCCTGGAGAAAGGGTAGCGTCACAGATACGCAGTATTTT
few TRBD2 TRBJ2-1 TRBV6-1 CASSGGAGGYNEQFF TGTGCCAGCAGCGGGGGGGCCGGTGGCTACAATGAGCAGTTCTTC
many TRBD2 TRBJ2-2 TRBV12-3/TRBV12-4 CASIFAAGGSGELFF TGTGCCAGCATCTTTGCGGCGGGAGGATCCGGGGAGCTGTTTTTT
few TRBD1 TRBJ1-1 TRBV6-1 CASSRPGQRLVTEAFF TGTGCCAGCAGTCGCCCGGGACAGCGGCTCGTCACTGAAGCTTTCTTT
- TRBD2 TRBJ2-1 TRBV6-5 CASSYGLVAGKDEQFF TGTGCCAGCAGTTATGGGTTAGTAGCGGGGAAGGATGAGCAGTTCTTC
few TRBD2 TRBJ2-7 TRBV7-2 CASSTGGLAFYEQYF TGTGCCAGCAGCACGGGGGGACTAGCGTTCTACGAGCAGTACTTC
few TRBD1 TRBJ1-2 TRBV12-3/TRBV12-4 CASEGDRGHYGYTF TGTGCCTCCGAAGGAGACAGGGGGCACTATGGCTACACCTTC
- TRBD1 TRBJ2-7 TRBV4-1 CASSQGYPGQGSYEQYF TGCGCCAGCAGCCAAGGTTATCCGGGACAGGGTTCCTACGAGCAGTACTTC
- TRBD2 TRBJ2-3 TRBV6-2/TRBV6-3 CASSRPGTSGLMQYF TGTGCCAGCAGCCGTCCCGGGACTAGCGGCTTAATGCAGTATTTT
- - TRBJ2-7 TRBV29-1 CSVGSRLDQQAEQYF TGCAGCGTTGGAAGCCGGCTCGACCAACAGGCCGAGCAGTACTTC